This TCR beta chain derives from a study of Ad26.COV2.S vaccination and SARS-CoV-2 variants. This CDR3 has 16 amino acids. V lost 10 bases to trimming and J lost 8 bases; unmatched junction nucleotides: 17. Germline CDR1 reads ENHRY; CDR2 reads SYGVKD. Documented treatment: around 19 received Ad26.COV2.S at low or high dose, single or two shots; about 5 received placebo; per-sample allocation not given. Samples analyzed were those drawn on day 63 after the first vaccine or placebo injection. What was given as vaccine was an Ad26 vector encoding Wuhan-strain SARS-CoV-2 spike. Clones were sequenced by immunoSEQ multiplex PCR, and TCRdb holds only the in-frame ones, with some missing. The repertoire consists of 350,000 to 550,000 clones, with 75% to 90% occurring once and the leading ten covering roughly 2.5%.

The rearrangement links TRBV10-3 to TRBJ1-5, with 10 bases lining up with TRBD1. The sample consisted of peripheral blood, taken in a trial of Ad26.COV2.S vaccine versus placebo. The source of this sequence is a person between 18 and 65 years old who received the Ad26.COV2.S COVID-19 vaccine or a placebo. CDR3 protein: CATRYRTGTGDEPQHF. CDR3 nucleotide sequence: TGTGCCACCCGTTATAGAACCGGGACAGGGGATGAGCCCCAGCATTTT.